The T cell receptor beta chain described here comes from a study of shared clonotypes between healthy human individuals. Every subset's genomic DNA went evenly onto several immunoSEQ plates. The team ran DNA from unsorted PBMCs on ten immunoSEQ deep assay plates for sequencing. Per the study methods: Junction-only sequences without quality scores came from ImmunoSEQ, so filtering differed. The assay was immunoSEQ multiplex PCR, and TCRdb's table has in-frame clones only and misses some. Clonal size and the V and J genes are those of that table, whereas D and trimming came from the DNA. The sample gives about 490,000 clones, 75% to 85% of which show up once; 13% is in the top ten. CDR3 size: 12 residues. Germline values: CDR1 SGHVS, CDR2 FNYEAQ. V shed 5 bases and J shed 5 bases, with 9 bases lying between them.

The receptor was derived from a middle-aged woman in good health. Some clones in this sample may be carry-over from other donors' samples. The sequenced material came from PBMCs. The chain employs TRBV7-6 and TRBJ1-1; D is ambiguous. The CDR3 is CASSPDGTEAFF. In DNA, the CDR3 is TGTGCCAGCAGCCCGGACGGGACTGAAGCTTTCTTT.